These 10 T cell receptor beta chains were sequenced from one sample in a study of shared clonotypes between healthy human individuals. Data came from immunoSEQ multiplex PCR; TCRdb stores just in-frame clones and leaves some out. The top ten hold around 0.47% of the sample, which has roughly 1,500,000 clones, about 98% seen once. Sequenced input: naive CD4+ T cells sorted from blood. Subset defined: CD45RA+ positively selected. The receptor source for this set is a man aged 30 to 39 in good health.

The chain employs TRBV28 and TRBJ2-7; unclear D gene. V gave up 5 bases and J gave up 2 bases, with 13 bases separating them. The CDR3 is 14 residues long. The germline V gene encodes CDR1 MDHEN and CDR2 SYDVKM. The CDR3 nucleotides are TGTGCCAGCAGTCCTGACTTGACCGCCTACGAGCAGTACTTC. Translating gives CASSPDLTAYEQYF.

The chain carries TRBV19 and TRBJ1-5; unclear D gene. Trimming left V 3 bases short and J 0 bases short, with 15 bases between. The CDR3 consists of 17 residues. CDR1 is LNHDA and CDR2 is SQIVND in the germline V gene (reference sequence). For the CDR3, the DNA is TGTGCCAGTAGTATTTACAAGGGTACCCCTAGCAATCAGCCCCAGCATTTT. It encodes CASSIYKGTPSNQPQHF.

This rearrangement joins TRBV5-1 to TRBJ1-1, with a tentative D call TRBD1 (5 bases). The germline V gene encodes CDR1 SGHRS and CDR2 YFSETQ. There are 15 residues in the CDR3. The V gene lost 2 bases and the J gene lost 1 base, with 12 bases spanning the gap. CDR3 sequence (DNA): TGCGCCAGCAGCTTCGGCCCGGGGCAGAACACTGAAGCTTTCTTT. Amino acid sequence: CASSFGPGQNTEAFF.

V gene TRBV30 combines with J gene TRBJ1-5; D gene uncertain. Germline loops: CDR1 GTSNPN, CDR2 SVGIG (reference sequence). V was cut by 0 bases and J by 3 bases, with 12 bases left in between. This CDR3 is built from 15 residues. CDR3 sequence: CAWSVRGGPNQPQHF. Written as DNA, the CDR3 is TGTGCCTGGAGTGTACGGGGAGGGCCCAATCAGCCCCAGCATTTT.

About this clone: Other nucleotide sequences from this sample produce the same CDR3. J is TRBJ2-7 and V is TRBV5-4; TRBD2 matches at 10 bases. The CDR3 loop spans 14 amino acids. J gave up 2 bases and V 4 bases, and 3 bases lay outside the gene matches. Germline V gene sequence: CDR1 SGHNT, CDR2 YYREEE (reference sequence). The CDR3 loop reads CASSRTSGTYEQYF. CDR3 nucleotides: TGTGCCAGCAGCCGGACTAGCGGTACCTACGAGCAGTACTTC.

This chain joins TRBV11-2 and TRBJ2-5; D not resolved. CDR1 is SGHAT, CDR2 FQNNGV, per germline. V lost 5 bases to trimming and J lost 5 bases, with 21 bases between them. This CDR3 has 16 residues. CDR3: CASSPRSDIRLETQYF. CDR3 coding DNA: TGTGCCAGCAGCCCCCGTTCCGATATTAGGTTGGAGACCCAGTACTTC.

Comment on this clone: The same CDR3 arises from other DNA sequences in this sample as well. The chain employs TRBV5-1 and TRBJ1-5, with TRBD1 identical over 8 bases. CDR3 length: 15 amino acids. The V segment lost 4 bases and the J segment 4 bases; nucleotides outside the gene matches: 7. The V gene's germline CDR1 is SGHRS and CDR2 YFSETQ. CDR3 sequence reads: CASSPTGGGNQPQHF. The DNA for the CDR3 is TGCGCCAGCAGCCCTACAGGGGGAGGAAATCAGCCCCAGCATTTT.

This sequence joins TRBV5-6 and TRBJ2-1; tentatively, D is TRBD1 or TRBD2 (6 bases each). Trimming cost V 0 bases and J 13 bases, with 11 bases left between them. This CDR3 is 12 amino acids long. Looked up from germline, CDR1 is SGHDT and CDR2 is YYEEEE. CDR3 DNA: TGTGCCAGCAGCTTGGGAGGGGGGACTCAGTTCTTC. Amino acid sequence: CASSLGGGTQFF.

This chain connects TRBV28 to TRBJ1-1; the D gene is possibly TRBD1 (5 bases). Deletions cut 2 bases from V and 6 bases from J, with 13 bases between. Germline CDR1 and CDR2: MDHEN and SYDVKM. The CDR3 loop spans 14 amino acids. CDR3 nucleotides: TGTGCCAGCAGTTTACGGGGGTCCCTCCCTGAAGCTTTCTTT. Protein product: CASSLRGSLPEAFF.

The J gene is TRBJ1-2, the V gene TRBV5-4, with TRBD1 identical over 8 bases. Trimming took 3 bases from V and 6 from J; bases not matched to a gene: 13. The CDR3 contains 16 residues. The V gene's germline CDR1 is SGHNT and CDR2 YYREEE (reference sequence). The DNA of the CDR3 is TGTGCCAGCAGCTCGCGTTCCTCGGACAGGGATCATGGCTACACCTTC. This translates into CASSSRSSDRDHGYTF.